This record covers a single T cell receptor beta chain. Its target is unknown. The sample belongs to a study of blood T cells in healthy people across ages. Study-wide findings and caveats: The long-lived group displayed more naive CD4+ cells, plus higher diversity, than the aged donors did. Per million T cells, TCR beta diversity dropped about linearly as age rose.

With a J-beta primer mix and a sample-barcoded 5' primer, a second PCR ran about 7 to 12 cycles. TCRdb fed the 5' RACE reads into MiXCR, producing one record per CDR3 protein. The profile shows under 2,000,000 distinct CDR3 sequences, about 50% of them singletons. They isolated at least 6 million PBMCs from each sample. The V and J ends lost 4 bases and 6 bases respectively, with 13 bases between them. This CDR3 is 12 amino acids long. The germline V gene has CDR1 DFQATT and CDR2 SNEGSKA (reference sequence). Material for sequencing was blood. V is TRBV20-1 and J is TRBJ2-7; D gene uncertain. This TCR was recovered from a woman aged 40 to 50 in good health. The CDR3 spells CSATREVGEQYF. The CDR3 nucleotides read TGCAGTGCTACCAGAGAGGTAGGCGAGCAGTACTTC.